The rows below give T cell receptor beta chains drawn from one sample of a study of T cell responses to AZD1222 COVID-19 vaccine. The table came from immunoSEQ multiplex PCR; TCRdb's copy has only in-frame clones and leaves some out. The repertoire consists of 100,000 to 150,000 clones, with about 87% occurring once and the leading ten covering 8.5% to 12%. The material sequenced was peripheral blood, taken on day 0 of AZD1222 vaccination. These receptors came from an adult in good health. The conserved cysteine and the conserved F or W are not part of the CDR3 here.

>TRBJ2-3|TRBV11-2
ASSLDRGRTDTQY
>TRBJ1-4|TRBV5-1
ASRVSNEKLF
>TRBJ1-2|TRBV5-1
ASSLRPNYGYT
>TRBJ1-5|TRBV28
ASSSPAGQGDQPQH
>TRBJ2-7|TRBV19
ASSNQGDRSYEQY
>TRBJ1-2|TRBV7-9
ASSLGTGANYGYT
>TRBJ1-5|TRBV5-1
ASSLVAGGVQPQH
>TRBJ2-7|TRBV7-6
ASSTTDGAYEQY
>TRBJ2-3|TRBV6-5
ASGRGGVGTDTQY
>TRBJ1-2|TRBV6-5
AAKGGFGYT
>TRBJ1-1|TRBV15
ATSRGVLGTEAF
>TRBJ1-6|TRBV18
ASSPPGQGSSPLH
>TRBJ2-1|TRBV5-1
ASSSGLAGNNEQF
>TRBJ2-1|TRBV24-1
ATSDPSDAGGFNNEQF
>TRBJ1-4|TRBV7-2
ASSSYREKLF
>TRBJ1-2|TRBV2
ASSEFGVYGYT
>TRBJ2-5|TRBV20-1
SAGRAQY
>TRBJ1-3|TRBV5-6
ASSRQKAGNTIY